The 9 T cell receptor beta chains in this list originate from one sample, sequenced in a study. Via MiXCR, TCRdb re-called the 5' RACE reads, giving one row per CDR3 protein. Of about 5,700 distinct CDR3 sequences listed, around 31% are singletons. The sample was naive CD4+ T cells sorted from a lymph node. Noted subset: naive CD4+ T cells, CD4+CD45RA+CD25-. The receptor set was obtained from a female donor with breast cancer.

Notes on this clonotype: Being one base from a much bigger clone, this may be a read error. For the CDR3, the DNA is TGTGCCAGCAGCTTGGGCCCTCATCGGGGGGTAGGAGGCTACACCTTC. As protein: CASSLGPHRGVGGYTF. The gene calls are TRBV5-4 and TRBJ1-2, with a weak D call TRBD1 (5 bases). Germline CDR1 and CDR2: SGHNT and YYREEE (reference sequence). V was shortened by 0 bases and J by 8 bases, with 20 bases between the two germline ends. This CDR3 has 16 residues. Based on the CDR3 plus reference TRBV5-4 and TRBJ1-2, the full variable domain is ETGVTQSPTHLIKTRGQQVTLRCSSQSGHNTVSWYQQALGQGPQFIFQYYREEENGRGNFPPRFSGLQFPNYSSELNVNALELDDSALYLCASSLGPHRGVGGYTFGSGTRLTVV.

This clonotype occurred once. V is TRBV25-1 and J is TRBJ2-2; maybe TRBD2 (5 bases). The germline V and J ends were trimmed by 7 bases and 7 bases, with 10 bases remaining between them. CDR1 is MGHDK, CDR2 SYGVNS, per germline. This CDR3 region has 12 residues. The CDR3 DNA reads TGTGCCAGCACTAGCCTGGGCGGGGAGCTGTTTTTT. It translates to CASTSLGGELFF.

Only a few counts were recorded for this clonotype. The CDR3 loop is CASSPKHAGGPNEQFF. CDR3 sequence (DNA): TGCGCCAGCAGCCCAAAGCACGCGGGAGGTCCGAATGAGCAGTTCTTC. This sequence joins TRBV1 and TRBJ2-1; the table's D call, TRBD2, was not checked against the DNA. TRBV1 is a listed pseudogene. The CDR3 has 16 residues.

This chain links TRBV28 with TRBJ1-5; D not resolved. V gave up 7 bases and J gave up 4 bases, with 11 bases separating them. The CDR3 contains 13 residues. From germline, CDR1 is MDHEN and CDR2 SYDVKM. CDR3 loop: CASTPDGNQPQHF. The CDR3, as DNA: TGTGCCAGCACCCCTGACGGGAATCAGCCCCAGCATTTT.

This clonotype was found a few times. The rearrangement uses TRBV6-1 and TRBJ2-3; D call uncertain. The CDR3 loop spans 14 amino acids. V was clipped by 2 bases and J by 2 bases, with 8 bases between them. The germline gives CDR1 MNHNS, CDR2 SASEGT. The CDR3 sequence is CASSERQVTDTQYF. CDR3 in DNA: TGTGCCAGCAGTGAACGCCAGGTCACAGATACGCAGTATTTT.

This clonotype has only a few counts. The rearrangement uses TRBV6-5 and TRBJ2-3; TRBD2 agrees at 16 bases. Losses at the gene ends were 7 bases for V and 0 bases for J; bases not matched to a gene: 4. The germline CDR1 and CDR2 sequences are MNHEY and SVGAGI. The CDR3 is 17 amino acids. CDR3 bases: TGTGCCAGCAAGGGGACTAGCGGGGGGGGGAGCACAGATACGCAGTATTTT. Amino acid sequence: CASKGTSGGGSTDTQYF.

The sample holds a few counts of this clonotype. The rearrangement links TRBV7-2 to TRBJ2-1; 10 nucleotides align to TRBD1. CDR1 SGHTA and CDR2 FQGNSA come from the germline V gene. With V trimmed by 3 bases and J by 9 bases, 2 bases remained unmatched. This CDR3 region has 13 residues. CDR3 sequence (DNA): TGTGCCAGCAGCTTCGACAGGGGGCGTGAGCAGTTCTTC. Translated, it gives CASSFDRGREQFF.

On this clonotype: One base away lies a much larger clone, so this may be a sequencing read error. The V gene is TRBV12-3 or TRBV12-4, the J gene TRBJ2-5; no definite D call. CDR3 length: 13 residues. CDR3 nucleotide sequence: TGTGCCAGCAGTTCAGATAACCAAGGGACCCAGTACTTC. It is translated as CASSSDNQGTQYF.

J is TRBJ2-7 and V is TRBV12-2. TRBV12-2 is marked as a pseudogene. The CDR3 consists of 14 residues. The CDR3 nucleotides are TGTGCAATTCGGGCCAGTGGCCAACTACGAGGGCAGTACGTC. Residues: CAIRASGQLRGQYV.